This TCR beta chain came from a study of blood T cells in healthy people across ages. V lost 0 bases and J lost 6, with 12 bases in between. Germline lookup yields CDR1 SGHRS and CDR2 YFSETQ. This CDR3 spans 15 amino acids. A sample-barcoded 5' primer and a J-beta primer mix were used in a second PCR of roughly 7 to 12 cycles. TCRdb passed the 5' RACE reads through MiXCR, listing each CDR3 protein once. The data hold some 1.4 million distinct CDR3 sequences, with approximately 42% observed a single time. Isolated PBMCs totaled at least 6 million in each sample. The sample comprised blood. The TCR originated in a woman between 18 and 29 years old in good health. This chain connects TRBV5-1 to TRBJ2-2, with D possibly matching TRBD1 (5 bases). The DNA for the CDR3 is TGCGCCAGCAGCTTGGAGCAGGGAAGGTCCGGGGAGCTGTTTTTT. Residues: CASSLEQGRSGELFF.